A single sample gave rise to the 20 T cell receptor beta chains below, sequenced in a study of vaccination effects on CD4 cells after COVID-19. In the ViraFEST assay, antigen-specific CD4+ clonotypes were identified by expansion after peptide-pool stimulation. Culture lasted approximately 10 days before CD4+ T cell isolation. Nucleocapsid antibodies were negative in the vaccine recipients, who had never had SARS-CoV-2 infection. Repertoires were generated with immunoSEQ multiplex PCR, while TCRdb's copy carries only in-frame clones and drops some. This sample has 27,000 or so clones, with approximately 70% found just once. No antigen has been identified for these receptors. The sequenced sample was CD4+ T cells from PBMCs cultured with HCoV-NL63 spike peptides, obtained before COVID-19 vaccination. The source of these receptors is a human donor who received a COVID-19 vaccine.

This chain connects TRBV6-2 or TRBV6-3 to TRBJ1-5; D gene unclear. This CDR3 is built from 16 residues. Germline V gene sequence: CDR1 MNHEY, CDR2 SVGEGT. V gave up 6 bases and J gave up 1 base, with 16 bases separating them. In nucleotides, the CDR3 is TGTGCCAGCAGCTATGGACTGATTCAAAGCAATCAGCCCCAGCATTTT. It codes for CASSYGLIQSNQPQHF.

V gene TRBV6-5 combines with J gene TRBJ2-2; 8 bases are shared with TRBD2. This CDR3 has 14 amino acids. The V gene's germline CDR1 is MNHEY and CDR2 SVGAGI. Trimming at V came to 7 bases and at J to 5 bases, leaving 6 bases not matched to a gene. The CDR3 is CASNRGGSTGELFF. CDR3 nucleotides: TGTGCCAGCAATCGGGGGGGGTCTACCGGGGAGCTGTTTTTT.

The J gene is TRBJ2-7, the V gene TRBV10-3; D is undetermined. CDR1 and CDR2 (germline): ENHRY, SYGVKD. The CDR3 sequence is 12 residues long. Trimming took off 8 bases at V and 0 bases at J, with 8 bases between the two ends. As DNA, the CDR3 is TGTGCCATCGCGGCAGACTCCTACGAGCAGTACTTC. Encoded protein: CAIAADSYEQYF.

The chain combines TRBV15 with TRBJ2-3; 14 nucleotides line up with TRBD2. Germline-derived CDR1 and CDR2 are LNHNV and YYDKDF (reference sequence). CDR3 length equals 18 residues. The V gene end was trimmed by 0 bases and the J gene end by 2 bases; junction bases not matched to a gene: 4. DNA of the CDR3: TGTGCCACCAGCAGAGACCGGACTAGCGGGAGGTACACAGATACGCAGTATTTT. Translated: CATSRDRTSGRYTDTQYF.

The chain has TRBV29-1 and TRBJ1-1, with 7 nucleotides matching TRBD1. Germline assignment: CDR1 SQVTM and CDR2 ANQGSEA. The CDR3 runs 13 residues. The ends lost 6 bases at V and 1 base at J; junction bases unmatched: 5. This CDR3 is CSVRRGGNTEAFF. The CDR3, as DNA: TGCAGCGTCCGCAGGGGGGGGAACACTGAAGCTTTCTTT.

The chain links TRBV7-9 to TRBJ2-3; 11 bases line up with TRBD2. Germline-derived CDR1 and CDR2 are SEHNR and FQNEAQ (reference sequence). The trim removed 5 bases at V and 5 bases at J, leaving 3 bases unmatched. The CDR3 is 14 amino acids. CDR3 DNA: TGTGCCAGCAGCCCCGGACTAGCGGGAGATACGCAGTATTTT. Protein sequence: CASSPGLAGDTQYF. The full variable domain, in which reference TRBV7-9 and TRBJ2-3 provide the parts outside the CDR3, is DTGVSQNPRHKITKRGQNVTFRCDPISEHNRLYWYRQTLGQGPEFLTYFQNEAQLEKSRLLSDRFSAERPKGSFSTLEIQRTEQGDSAMYLCASSPGLAGDTQYFGPGTRLTVL.

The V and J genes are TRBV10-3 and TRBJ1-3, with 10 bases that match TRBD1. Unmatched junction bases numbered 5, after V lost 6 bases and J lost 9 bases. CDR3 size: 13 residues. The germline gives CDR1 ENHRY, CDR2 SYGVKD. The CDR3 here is CAIRGQGKTTIYF. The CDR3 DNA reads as TGTGCCATCAGGGGACAGGGGAAGACCACCATATATTTT.

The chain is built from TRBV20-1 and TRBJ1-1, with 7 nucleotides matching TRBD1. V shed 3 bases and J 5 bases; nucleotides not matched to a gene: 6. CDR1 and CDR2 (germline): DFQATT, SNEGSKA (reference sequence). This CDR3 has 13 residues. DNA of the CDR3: TGCAGTGCTAGTAGCCCAGGGGGGACTGAAGCTTTCTTT. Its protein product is CSASSPGGTEAFF.

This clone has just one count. The CDR3 nucleotides read TGTGCCAGCAGCCAGACAGGGTCCCATTCTTATGGCTACACCTTC. It yields the protein CASSQTGSHSYGYTF. The chain recombines TRBV9 with TRBJ1-2, with 7 bases fitting TRBD1. This CDR3 has 15 residues. Losses at the gene ends were 4 bases for V and 5 bases for J; bases not matched to a gene: 11. Per germline, CDR1 SGDLS and CDR2 YYNGEE.

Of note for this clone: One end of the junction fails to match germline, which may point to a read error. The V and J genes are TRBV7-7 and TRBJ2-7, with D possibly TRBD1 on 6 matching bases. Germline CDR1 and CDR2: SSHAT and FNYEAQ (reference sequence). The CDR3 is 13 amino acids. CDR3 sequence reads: CASSFGTSGEQYF. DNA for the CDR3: TGTGCTAGCAGCTTTGGGACATCGGGTGAGCAGTACTTC.

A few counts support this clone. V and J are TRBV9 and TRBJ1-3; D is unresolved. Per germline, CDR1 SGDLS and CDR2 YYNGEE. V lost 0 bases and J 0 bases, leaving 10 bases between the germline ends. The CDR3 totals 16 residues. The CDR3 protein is CASSVGIQNSGNTIYF. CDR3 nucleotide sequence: TGTGCCAGCAGCGTAGGGATCCAGAACTCTGGAAACACCATATATTTT.

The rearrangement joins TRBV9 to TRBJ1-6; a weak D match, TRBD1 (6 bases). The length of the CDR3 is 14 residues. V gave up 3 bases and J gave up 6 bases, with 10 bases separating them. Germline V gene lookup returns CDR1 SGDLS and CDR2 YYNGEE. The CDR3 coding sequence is TGTGCCAGCAGCGGCGGGACATCTAATTCACCCCTCCACTTT. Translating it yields CASSGGTSNSPLHF. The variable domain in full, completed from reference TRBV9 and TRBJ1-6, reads DSGVTQTPKHLITATGQRVTLRCSPRSGDLSVYWYQQSLDQGLQFLIQYYNGEERAKGNILERFSAQQFPDLHSELNLSSLELGDSALYFCASSGGTSNSPLHFGNGTRLTVT.

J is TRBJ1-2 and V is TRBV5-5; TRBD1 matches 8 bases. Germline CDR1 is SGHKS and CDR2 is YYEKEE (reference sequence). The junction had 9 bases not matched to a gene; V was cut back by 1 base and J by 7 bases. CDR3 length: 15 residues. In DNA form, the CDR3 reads TGTGCCAGCAGCTTGAGACAGGGGATGGGAAGTGGCTACACCTTC. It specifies CASSLRQGMGSGYTF.

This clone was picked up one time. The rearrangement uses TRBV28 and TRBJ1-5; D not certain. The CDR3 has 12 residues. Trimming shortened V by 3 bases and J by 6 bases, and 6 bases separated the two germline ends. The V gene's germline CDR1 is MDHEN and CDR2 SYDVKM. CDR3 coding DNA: TGTGCCAGCAGTTTGTGGGCTCAGCCCCAGCATTTT. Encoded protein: CASSLWAQPQHF.

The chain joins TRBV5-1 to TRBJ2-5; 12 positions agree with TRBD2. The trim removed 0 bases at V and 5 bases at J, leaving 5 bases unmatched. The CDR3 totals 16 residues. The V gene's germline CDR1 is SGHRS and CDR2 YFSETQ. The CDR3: CASSLALGTSGETQYF. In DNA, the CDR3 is TGCGCCAGCAGCTTGGCCTTGGGGACTAGCGGGGAGACCCAGTACTTC.

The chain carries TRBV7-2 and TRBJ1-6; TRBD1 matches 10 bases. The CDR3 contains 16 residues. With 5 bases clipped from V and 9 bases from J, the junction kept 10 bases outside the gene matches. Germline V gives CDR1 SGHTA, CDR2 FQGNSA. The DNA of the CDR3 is TGTGCCAGCAGCCCTACGTTTGGGACAGGGGTTTCACCCCTCCACTTT. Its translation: CASSPTFGTGVSPLHF.

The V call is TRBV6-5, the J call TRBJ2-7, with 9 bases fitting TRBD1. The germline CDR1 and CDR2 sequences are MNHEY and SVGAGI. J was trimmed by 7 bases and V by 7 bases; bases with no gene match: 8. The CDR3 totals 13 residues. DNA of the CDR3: TGTGCCAGCATACAACAGGGGGCGTGGGAGCAGTACTTC. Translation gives CASIQQGAWEQYF.

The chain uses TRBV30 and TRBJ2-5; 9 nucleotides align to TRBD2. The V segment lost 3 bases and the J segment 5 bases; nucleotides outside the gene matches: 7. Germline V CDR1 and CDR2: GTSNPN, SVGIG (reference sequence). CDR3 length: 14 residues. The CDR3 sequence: CAWRPSGVLETQYF. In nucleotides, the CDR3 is TGTGCCTGGAGGCCTAGCGGGGTGCTCGAGACCCAGTACTTC.

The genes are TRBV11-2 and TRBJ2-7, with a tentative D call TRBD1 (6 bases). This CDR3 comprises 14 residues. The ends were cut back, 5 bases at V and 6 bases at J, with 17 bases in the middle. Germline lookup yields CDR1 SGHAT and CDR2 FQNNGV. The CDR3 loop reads CASSRLTGWGEQYF. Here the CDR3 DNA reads TGTGCCAGCAGCCGACTAACAGGGTGGGGCGAGCAGTACTTC.

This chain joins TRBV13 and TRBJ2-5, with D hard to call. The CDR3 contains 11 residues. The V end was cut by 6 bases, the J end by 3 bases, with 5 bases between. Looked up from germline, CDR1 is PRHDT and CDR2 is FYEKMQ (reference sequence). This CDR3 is CASSRKETQYF. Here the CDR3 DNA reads TGTGCCAGCAGTCGTAAAGAGACCCAGTACTTC.